This entry lists 6 T cell receptor beta chains sequenced from one sample in a study of cytomegalovirus exposure and HLA in healthy donors. The PCR employed 60 Vbeta primers together with 13 Jbeta primers. Clones were read by immunoSEQ multiplex PCR, and TCRdb kept only the in-frame ones, dropping some. The profile shows about 130,000 clones, around 80% of them singletons. Sample: PBMCs. The receptors were gathered from a young man in good health.

The J gene is TRBJ2-7, the V gene TRBV18; 10 bases map to TRBD2. Germline V gene data show CDR1 as KGHSH and CDR2 as LQKENI. J was trimmed by 3 bases and V by 6 bases; bases with no gene match: 8. The CDR3 has 15 residues. As DNA, the CDR3 is TGTGCCAGCTCTCCAATAGCGGGAGGAAACTACGAGCAGTACTTC. Translated, it gives CASSPIAGGNYEQYF. Using reference TRBV18 and TRBJ2-7 for the parts outside the CDR3, the full variable domain is NAGVMQNPRHLVRRRGQEARLRCSPMKGHSHVYWYRQLPEEGLKFMVYLQKENIIDESGMPKERFSAEFPKEGPSILRIQQVVRGDSAAYFCASSPIAGGNYEQYFGPGTRLTVT.

J is TRBJ1-5 and V is TRBV19; 8 positions match TRBD1. The CDR3 spans 13 residues. V lost 5 bases to trimming and J lost 11 bases; unmatched junction nucleotides: 8. Germline V CDR1 and CDR2: LNHDA, SQIVND (reference sequence). The CDR3 DNA reads TGTGCCAGTAGTTTGGACAGGGCCGGGTCCCAGCATTTT. Its protein is CASSLDRAGSQHF.

The chain's CDR3 is CASSRWDRRAQGGEAFF. DNA for the CDR3: TGTGCCAGCAGCAGATGGGACAGGAGGGCCCAGGGTGGTGAAGCTTTCTTT. V usage is TRBV7-3 and J usage is TRBJ1-1; TRBD1 matches at 8 bases. Germline V CDR1 and CDR2: SGHTA, FQGTGA. V lost 5 bases to trimming and J lost 7 bases; unmatched junction nucleotides: 18. The CDR3 runs to 17 residues. Drawing the rest from reference TRBV7-3 and TRBJ1-1, the complete variable domain is GAGVSQTPSNKVTEKGKYVELRCDPISGHTALYWYRQSLGQGPEFLIYFQGTGAADDSGLPNDRFFAVRPEGSVSTLKIQRTERGDSAVYLCASSRWDRRAQGGEAFFGQGTRLTVV.

This clone has a handful of counts. The chain is built from TRBV18 and TRBJ2-6; D is perhaps TRBD2 (5 bases). This CDR3 is 15 amino acids long. Germline V gene data show CDR1 as KGHSH and CDR2 as LQKENI. V gave up 2 bases and J gave up 2 bases, with 7 bases separating them. The chain's CDR3 is CASSPTGAGANVLTF. The DNA of the CDR3 is TGTGCCAGCTCACCAACCGGGGCTGGGGCCAACGTCCTGACTTTC.

The V gene is TRBV10-3, the J gene TRBJ2-1; possibly TRBD2 for D (6 bases). CDR1 is ENHRY, CDR2 SYGVKD, per germline. Deletions cut 6 bases from V and 13 bases from J, with 22 bases between. This CDR3 has 14 amino acids. CDR3 sequence: CAISGPSSAPLQFF. The CDR3 nucleotides read TGTGCCATCAGCGGACCCTCTAGCGCTCCCCTTCAGTTCTTC.

This sequence joins TRBV6-1 and TRBJ2-7; a weak D match, TRBD2 (6 bases). There are 15 residues in the CDR3. CDR1 and CDR2 (germline): MNHNS, SASEGT. The ends were cut back, 3 bases at V and 9 bases at J, with 21 bases in the middle. The CDR3 loop reads CASSDGGTTAPRQYF. DNA for the CDR3: TGTGCCAGCAGTGACGGCGGGACGACAGCCCCCAGGCAGTACTTC.